The clone carrying this T cell receptor beta chain occurred once. Its antigen is undetermined. The sample is drawn from a study of graft-versus-host responses after intestinal transplantation. The CDR3 contains 14 residues. Germline assignment: CDR1 SGHVS and CDR2 FQNEAQ. V shed 3 bases and J shed 0 bases, with 6 bases lying between them. The assay was immunoSEQ multiplex PCR, and TCRdb's table has in-frame clones only and misses some. The repertoire holds tens of thousands of clones, with around nine tenths as singletons. This receptor was identified in a human donor who received an intestinal transplant. The chain links TRBV7-8 to TRBJ1-3; no firm D call. The sequenced sample was unstimulated CD8+ T cells sorted from spleen or lymph node cells, obtained before intestinal transplant. DNA for the CDR3: TGTGCCAGCAGCTTTGAGAGCTCTGGAAACACCATATATTTT. The encoded protein is CASSFESSGNTIYF.